The TCR beta chain described here comes from a study of T cell changes during pregnancy in multiple sclerosis. Clones were sequenced by immunoSEQ multiplex PCR, and TCRdb holds only the in-frame ones, with some missing. The sample carries about 67,000 clones, about 90% recorded once. J was trimmed by 6 bases and V by 3 bases; bases with no gene match: 9. The CDR3 totals 16 residues. Per the germline V gene, CDR1 is MNHNY and CDR2 is SVGAGI (reference sequence). This receptor was identified in a female donor with multiple sclerosis, enrolled in a pregnancy study. The chain is built from TRBV6-6 and TRBJ2-2; 8 nucleotides match TRBD2. The starting material was peripheral blood, obtained after pregnancy. The CDR3, as DNA: TGTGCCAGCAGTTATCCGGGGGGGACTAGTCCCGGGGAGCTGTTTTTT. Amino acids: CASSYPGGTSPGELFF.